This entry concerns a single T cell receptor beta chain. What it binds is unknown. The data were obtained in a study of T cell responses to AZD1222 COVID-19 vaccine. TCRdb keeps only in-frame clones here, not all; method: immunoSEQ multiplex PCR. The table has more than 95,000 clones, 88% seen once. CDR3 length equals 17 residues. Germline V lookup: CDR1 SGHTA, CDR2 FQGNSA. V shed 3 bases and J shed 0 bases, with 15 bases lying between them. Points from the study as a whole: CD4 TCRs covered the whole spike, strongest at regions 160-218 and 743-854.

This specimen was peripheral blood, taken on day 0 of AZD1222 vaccination. This chain links TRBV7-2 with TRBJ1-5, with a weak D call TRBD1 (6 bases). This clonotype was sampled from an adult in good health. CDR3 region: CASSLLGGSISNQPQHF. The CDR3 DNA reads as TGTGCCAGCAGCTTGCTGGGGGGCTCCATTAGCAATCAGCCCCAGCATTTT.